This T cell receptor beta chain was captured by sequencing in a study of Ad26.COV2.S vaccination and SARS-CoV-2 variants. Background on the study: Donor joined the COV1001 Ad26.COV2.S trial arm. Intramuscularly, Ad26.COV2.S was given either once or twice, 56 days apart.

CDR1 is MNHEY and CDR2 is SVGAGI in the germline V gene. This CDR3 has 14 residues. V shed 6 bases and J shed 5 bases, with 16 bases lying between them. Regarding this clone: Its antigen is still unknown.

Here immunoSEQ multiplex PCR was the method, and the copy in TCRdb shows in-frame clones only, minus some. Of over 400,000 clones listed, approximately 89% are singletons. Treatment here: about 20 received Ad26.COV2.S at low or high dose, single or two shots; about five received placebo; per-sample allocation not given. The investigators took samples on day 63 after the first vaccine or placebo injection. Findings of the study overall: Researchers cautioned that TCR breadth and depth analyses may have underestimated total T cell responses.

The chain joins TRBV6-5 to TRBJ2-5; D not certain. The specimen comprised peripheral blood, sampled in a trial of Ad26.COV2.S vaccine versus placebo. This receptor was identified in a person aged 18-60 years who received the Ad26.COV2.S COVID-19 vaccine or a placebo. CDR3 in DNA: TGTGCCAGCAGCGTCTATCCAAGGGCGGAGACCCAGTACTTC. Translation gives CASSVYPRAETQYF.